The 28 T cell receptor beta chains reported below all come from one sample, sequenced in a study of Ad26.COV2.S vaccination and SARS-CoV-2 variants. Assay: immunoSEQ multiplex PCR; the TCRdb copy retains only in-frame clones and omits some. The sample has hundreds of thousands of clones, about 89% seen once. Treatment in this sample: around 19 received Ad26.COV2.S at low or high dose, single or two shots; 5 received placebo; per-sample allocation not given. Samples came from day 63 after the first vaccine or placebo injection. Sequenced here: peripheral blood, sampled in a trial of Ad26.COV2.S vaccine versus placebo. These receptors originate from a person aged 18-60 years who received the Ad26.COV2.S COVID-19 vaccine or a placebo.

This chain connects TRBV25-1 to TRBJ1-1, with a tentative D call TRBD1 (6 bases). The CDR3 length is 15 residues. Trimming cost V 0 bases and J 0 bases, with 8 bases left between them. Germline V CDR1 and CDR2: MGHDK, SYGVNS. CDR3 sequence reads: CASSEYTGMNTEAFF. CDR3 bases: TGTGCCAGCAGTGAATACACAGGGATGAACACTGAAGCTTTCTTT.

The chain carries TRBV2 and TRBJ2-3; D is undetermined. The length of the CDR3 is 15 residues. The germline V and J ends were trimmed by 3 bases and 0 bases, with 10 bases remaining between them. Germline values: CDR1 SNHLY, CDR2 FYNNEI. The CDR3: CASSDNGLSTDTQYF. For the CDR3, the DNA is TGTGCCAGCAGTGACAATGGCCTCAGCACAGATACGCAGTATTTT.

This chain joins TRBV18 and TRBJ1-5; TRBD1 agrees at 7 bases. The CDR3 is made up of 15 amino acids. Germline values: CDR1 KGHSH, CDR2 LQKENI. The ends lost 4 bases at V and 0 bases at J; junction bases unmatched: 3. In DNA, the CDR3 is TGTGCCAGCTCACACCGGGACAGTAGCAATCAGCCCCAGCATTTT. As protein: CASSHRDSSNQPQHF.

The chain employs TRBV18 and TRBJ1-2; 7 bases fit TRBD1. Trimming cost V 3 bases and J 2 bases; bases outside gene matches: 9. In germline, CDR1 is KGHSH, CDR2 LQKENI. CDR3 size: 16 residues. The CDR3, as DNA: TGTGCCAGCTCACCCGTGGGGACAGTTTCCAACTATGGCTACACCTTC. Protein: CASSPVGTVSNYGYTF. The entire variable domain, with the rest obtained from reference TRBV18 and TRBJ1-2, is as follows: NAGVMQNPRHLVRRRGQEARLRCSPMKGHSHVYWYRQLPEEGLKFMVYLQKENIIDESGMPKERFSAEFPKEGPSILRIQQVVRGDSAAYFCASSPVGTVSNYGYTFGSGTRLTVV.

V and J are TRBV9 and TRBJ1-1; D possibly corresponds to TRBD1 (6 bases). V lost 3 bases and J lost 11, with 20 bases in between. CDR1 is SGDLS and CDR2 is YYNGEE in the germline V gene. The CDR3 is 14 amino acids. In DNA form, the CDR3 reads TGTGCCAGCAGCGCTGGGGGGCAGAAAAAGGGGGCTTTCTTT. Amino acid sequence: CASSAGGQKKGAFF.

The V and J genes are TRBV5-1 and TRBJ2-3; D unclear. Germline V CDR1 and CDR2: SGHRS, YFSETQ. The CDR3 length is 14 residues. Trimming took 4 bases from V and 4 from J, leaving 13 bases between them. The DNA for the CDR3 is TGCGCCAGCAGCGGCGAACCGTTCGCAGATACGCAGTATTTT. It codes for CASSGEPFADTQYF.

The chain uses TRBV2 and TRBJ1-5; TRBD1 aligns across 8 bases. This CDR3 comprises 14 residues. Germline values: CDR1 SNHLY, CDR2 FYNNEI. Trimming cost V 3 bases and J 9 bases; bases outside gene matches: 7. Written as DNA, the CDR3 is TGTGCCAGCAGTGATCCGGGACAGGCACCGCCCCAGCATTTT. Encoded protein: CASSDPGQAPPQHF. Full variable domain (outside the CDR3, taken from reference TRBV2 and TRBJ1-5): EPEVTQTPSHQVTQMGQEVILRCVPISNHLYFYWYRQILGQKVEFLVSFYNNEISEKSEIFDDQFSVERPDGSNFTLKIRSTKLEDSAMYFCASSDPGQAPPQHFGDGTRLSIL.

The chain's CDR3 is CASSYLPVEQEQYF. DNA for the CDR3: TGTGCCAGCAGCTACCTTCCAGTAGAGCAAGAGCAGTACTTC. The chain links TRBV2 to TRBJ2-7, with D uncertain. CDR3 length: 14 amino acids. Germline CDR1 and CDR2: SNHLY and FYNNEI. V was shortened by 6 bases and J by 7 bases, with 19 bases between the two germline ends.

V and J are TRBV30 and TRBJ2-5; D perhaps matches TRBD1 (6 bases). Trimming left V 2 bases short and J 7 bases short, with 11 bases between. The germline CDR1 and CDR2 sequences are GTSNPN and SVGIG (reference sequence). This CDR3 is 12 amino acids long. CDR3 nucleotide sequence: TGTGCCTGGAGTACAGGGCCGGGGACCCAGTACTTC. It is translated as CAWSTGPGTQYF.

V and J are TRBV6-6 and TRBJ2-3; 13 bases align to TRBD2. This CDR3 region has 18 residues. V lost 6 bases to trimming and J lost 1 base; unmatched junction nucleotides: 10. The V gene's germline CDR1 is MNHNY and CDR2 SVGAGI (reference sequence). The CDR3 sequence: CASSRLAGGEFGTDTQYF. CDR3 DNA sequence: TGTGCCAGCAGCCGACTAGCGGGAGGTGAGTTCGGCACAGATACGCAGTATTTT.

The chain combines TRBV27 with TRBJ2-2; 7 nucleotides agree with TRBD1. Unmatched junction bases numbered 10, after V lost 3 bases and J lost 0 bases. There are 18 residues in the CDR3. Germline V gives CDR1 MNHEY, CDR2 SMNVEV (reference sequence). In DNA, the CDR3 is TGTGCCAGCAGTTTCGGGTGGCGAAGGGGGCCGAACACCGGGGAGCTGTTTTTT. Translation gives CASSFGWRRGPNTGELFF.

The chain uses TRBV3-1 (or the pseudogene TRBV3-2) and TRBJ2-1; 9 positions agree with TRBD2. The germline gives CDR1 LGHDT, CDR2 YNNKEL (reference sequence). V lost 4 bases to trimming and J lost 0 bases; unmatched junction nucleotides: 1. There are 15 residues in the CDR3. In nucleotides, the CDR3 is TGTGCCAGCAGCCTTAGCGGGGGCTCCTACAATGAGCAGTTCTTC. Translating it yields CASSLSGGSYNEQFF.

The chain uses TRBV3-1 (or the pseudogene TRBV3-2) and TRBJ2-1; D ambiguous. Germline lookup yields CDR1 LGHDT and CDR2 YNNKEL (reference sequence). The CDR3 length is 12 residues. V was shortened by 4 bases and J by 11 bases, with 12 bases between the two germline ends. CDR3 DNA sequence: TGTGCCAGCAGCCCCGCCGAACGGAAGCAGTTCTTC. Amino acid sequence: CASSPAERKQFF.

The chain has TRBV7-2 and TRBJ1-1; tentative D call: TRBD1 (5 bases). Looked up from germline, CDR1 is SGHTA and CDR2 is FQGNSA. The germline V and J ends were trimmed by 1 base and 6 bases, with 15 bases remaining between them. This CDR3 has 15 amino acids. The CDR3 DNA sequence: TGTGCCAGCAGCTTAGTGGGGGGTATGAGAGCTGAAGCTTTCTTT. The encoded protein is CASSLVGGMRAEAFF.

This clone was counted once. The chain is built from TRBV5-6 and TRBJ2-3; maybe TRBD2 (5 bases). The CDR3 totals 16 residues. V was clipped by 1 base and J by 1 base, with 13 bases between them. CDR1 is SGHDT, CDR2 YYEEEE, per germline. CDR3 sequence: CASSLRGIRGTDTQYF. CDR3 bases: TGTGCCAGCAGCTTGCGGGGAATACGTGGCACAGATACGCAGTATTTT. Full variable domain (outside the CDR3, taken from reference TRBV5-6 and TRBJ2-3): DAGVTQSPTHLIKTRGQQVTLRCSPKSGHDTVSWYQQALGQGPQFIFQYYEEEERQRGNFPDRFSGHQFPNYSSELNVNALLLGDSALYLCASSLRGIRGTDTQYFGPGTRLTVL.

This clone has more than one count but fewer than ten. The CDR3 sequence: CASSIRGENTEAFF. Written as DNA, the CDR3 is TGTGCCAGTAGTATTCGGGGAGAGAACACTGAAGCTTTCTTT. This chain joins TRBV19 and TRBJ1-1; D is undetermined. Germline-derived CDR1 and CDR2 are LNHDA and SQIVND (reference sequence). There are 14 residues in the CDR3. The V end was cut by 3 bases, the J end by 1 base, with 9 bases between.

This chain links TRBV5-6 with TRBJ2-7, with 8 nucleotides matching TRBD1. Trimming removed 4 bases from V and 6 bases from J; junction bases left unmatched: 9. The V gene's germline CDR1 is SGHDT and CDR2 YYEEEE. The CDR3 totals 14 residues. In nucleotides, the CDR3 is TGTGCCAGCAGCGTGCGACAGGGGATTCGCGAGCAGTACTTC. Translating it yields CASSVRQGIREQYF.

This rearrangement joins TRBV9 to TRBJ2-7; D call uncertain. The CDR3 loop spans 13 amino acids. Between the trimmed V and J ends, which lost 3 bases and 7 bases, there was a span of 14 bases. Germline CDR1 and CDR2: SGDLS and YYNGEE. DNA for the CDR3: TGTGCCAGCAGCGCGAGGAACGCTGGGGAGCAGTACTTC. Protein: CASSARNAGEQYF.

This rearrangement joins TRBV19 to TRBJ1-5, with 8 bases matching TRBD1. Trimming took 6 bases from V and 4 from J; bases not matched to a gene: 8. This CDR3 has 15 amino acids. CDR1 LNHDA and CDR2 SQIVND come from the germline V gene (reference sequence). The CDR3 DNA reads as TGTGCCAGTAGGGCGGGACAGGAGTATAATCAGCCCCAGCATTTT. It yields the protein CASRAGQEYNQPQHF.

V usage is TRBV3-1 (or the pseudogene TRBV3-2) and J usage is TRBJ2-7; D unresolved. Germline CDR1 reads LGHDT; CDR2 reads YNNKEL (reference sequence). V lost 1 base and J lost 2, with 6 bases in between. The CDR3 covers 13 residues. The CDR3 region is CASSQGHTYEQYF. The DNA of the CDR3 is TGTGCCAGCAGCCAAGGACATACCTACGAGCAGTACTTC.

The chain recombines TRBV6-6 with TRBJ2-7; D may match TRBD1 or TRBD2 (7 bases each). Germline V gene data show CDR1 as MNHNY and CDR2 as SVGAGI (reference sequence). The CDR3 sequence is 16 residues long. V lost 5 bases and J 3 bases, leaving 20 bases between the germline ends. Written as DNA, the CDR3 is TGTGCCAGCAGTCAGGGGGGGGGCTCTGGTAACTACGAGCAGTACTTC. Translated: CASSQGGGSGNYEQYF.

V gene TRBV11-2 combines with J gene TRBJ1-2; D remains ambiguous. Germline assignment: CDR1 SGHAT and CDR2 FQNNGV. The CDR3 is made up of 12 amino acids. Trimming stripped 2 bases from V and 6 bases from J, with 7 bases between. CDR3 residues: CASSLTGNGYTF. The CDR3 DNA follows: TGTGCCAGCAGCTTAACGGGAAATGGCTACACCTTC.

This clone was counted once. V usage is TRBV5-8 and J usage is TRBJ1-1; no reliable D call. The V gene lost 0 bases and the J gene lost 3 bases, with 9 bases spanning the gap. CDR1 is SGHTS and CDR2 is YDEGEE in the germline V gene. The length of the CDR3 is 14 residues. The CDR3 sequence is CASSLATWDTEAFF. DNA of the CDR3: TGTGCCAGCAGCTTGGCCACCTGGGACACTGAAGCTTTCTTT.

As concerns this clone: Distinct nucleotide sequences in the sample also encode this CDR3. The rearrangement uses TRBV19 and TRBJ2-7, with D unresolved. The CDR3 loop spans 14 amino acids. The germline gives CDR1 LNHDA, CDR2 SQIVND (reference sequence). V was shortened by 1 base and J by 0 bases, with 7 bases between the two germline ends. The CDR3 nucleotides read TGTGCCAGTAGTATAGGGGCTGGCTCCTACGAGCAGTACTTC. This sequence encodes CASSIGAGSYEQYF.

The chain employs TRBV21-1 and TRBJ2-5; TRBD1, the table's D call, was not compared with the DNA. TRBV21-1 is a listed pseudogene. This CDR3 is 16 amino acids long. The CDR3 DNA follows: TGTGCCAGCAGCAAAGTAACAGGGGAGGTACAAGAGACCCAGTACTTC. This gives the protein CASSKVTGEVQETQYF.

The chain has TRBV7-2 and TRBJ2-1; 11 positions match TRBD2. CDR3 length: 15 amino acids. Germline V gene lookup returns CDR1 SGHTA and CDR2 FQGNSA. The V gene end was trimmed by 2 bases and the J gene end by 8 bases; junction bases not matched to a gene: 5. The CDR3 DNA is TGTGCCAGCAGCTTAAGGACTAGCGGGTTCGATGAGCAGTTCTTC. Translating it yields CASSLRTSGFDEQFF.

The chain uses TRBV5-1 and TRBJ1-6; D is perhaps TRBD1 (6 bases). Germline V gene lookup returns CDR1 SGHRS and CDR2 YFSETQ. This CDR3 comprises 15 residues. V lost 0 bases and J 5 bases, leaving 9 bases between the germline ends. The CDR3 DNA reads TGCGCCAGCAGCTTGGCGCCAGGGGATAATTCACCCCTCCACTTT. This codes for CASSLAPGDNSPLHF.

This clone came up once. The chain combines TRBV4-2 with TRBJ2-5; TRBD2 matches 9 bases. Per the germline V gene, CDR1 is LGHNA and CDR2 is YNFKEQ. The J segment lost 2 bases and the V segment lost 0 bases, leaving 7 bases of the junction unmatched. CDR3 length: 17 residues. The DNA of the CDR3 is TGTGCCAGCAGCCAAGATCTTCCTAGCGGGACTCAAGAGACCCAGTACTTC. Protein: CASSQDLPSGTQETQYF.